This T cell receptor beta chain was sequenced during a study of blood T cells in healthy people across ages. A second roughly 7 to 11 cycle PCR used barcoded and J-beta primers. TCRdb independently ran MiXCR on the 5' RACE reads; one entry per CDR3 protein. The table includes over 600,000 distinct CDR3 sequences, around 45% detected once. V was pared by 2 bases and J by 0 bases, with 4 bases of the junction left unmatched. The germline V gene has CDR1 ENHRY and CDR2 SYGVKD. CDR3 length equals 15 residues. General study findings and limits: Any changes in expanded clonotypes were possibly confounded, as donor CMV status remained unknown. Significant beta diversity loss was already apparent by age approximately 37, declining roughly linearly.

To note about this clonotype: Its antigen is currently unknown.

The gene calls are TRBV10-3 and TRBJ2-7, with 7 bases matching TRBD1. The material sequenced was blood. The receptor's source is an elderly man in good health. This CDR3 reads CAISEGQVSSYEQYF. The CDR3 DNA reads TGTGCCATCAGTGAGGGACAGGTTAGCTCCTACGAGCAGTACTTC.